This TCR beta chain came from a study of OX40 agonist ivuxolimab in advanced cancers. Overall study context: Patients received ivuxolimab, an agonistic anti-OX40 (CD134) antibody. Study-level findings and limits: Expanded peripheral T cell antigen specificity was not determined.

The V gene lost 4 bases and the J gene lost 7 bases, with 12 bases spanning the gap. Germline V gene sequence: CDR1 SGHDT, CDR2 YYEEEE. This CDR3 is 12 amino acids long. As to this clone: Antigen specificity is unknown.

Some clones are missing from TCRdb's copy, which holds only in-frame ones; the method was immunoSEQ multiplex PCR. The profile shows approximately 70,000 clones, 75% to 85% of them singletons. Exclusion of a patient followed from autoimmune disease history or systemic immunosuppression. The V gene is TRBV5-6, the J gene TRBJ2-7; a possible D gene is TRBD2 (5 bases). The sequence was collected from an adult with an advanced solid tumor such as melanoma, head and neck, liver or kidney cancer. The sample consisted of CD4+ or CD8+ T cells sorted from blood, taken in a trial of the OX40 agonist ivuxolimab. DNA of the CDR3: TGTGCCAGCAGCCGCCCTCGGGATGAGCAGTACTTC. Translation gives CASSRPRDEQYF.